This TCR beta chain emerged from a study of T-cell reconstitution after alpha-beta-depleted transplantation in children. It was with unique molecular identifiers that the TCRbeta library was prepared. MiXCR, run by TCRdb on the PCR reads, gives a single entry per CDR3 protein. The sample lists hundreds of thousands of distinct CDR3 sequences, around 15% occurring once. Germline values: CDR1 SEHNR, CDR2 FQNEAQ (reference sequence). The CDR3 consists of 16 residues. V trimming: 1 base; J trimming: 5 bases; junction bases outside the gene matches: 3. The gene calls are TRBV7-9 and TRBJ2-3; 13 nucleotides agree with TRBD2. The receptor was derived from a male patient aged 10-17 years who had a stem cell transplant for acute lymphoblastic leukemia, so the T cells may come from the graft donor. The sequencing here drew on PBMCs, mostly from graft donor cells, taken 360 days after TCRalphabeta/CD19-depleted stem cell transplant. The CDR3: CASSLGRLAGGDTQYF. In DNA form, the CDR3 reads TGTGCCAGCAGCTTAGGTCGACTAGCGGGAGGAGATACGCAGTATTTT. Drawing the rest from reference TRBV7-9 and TRBJ2-3, the complete variable domain is DTGVSQNPRHKITKRGQNVTFRCDPISEHNRLYWYRQTLGQGPEFLTYFQNEAQLEKSRLLSDRFSAERPKGSFSTLEIQRTEQGDSAMYLCASSLGRLAGGDTQYFGPGTRLTVL.